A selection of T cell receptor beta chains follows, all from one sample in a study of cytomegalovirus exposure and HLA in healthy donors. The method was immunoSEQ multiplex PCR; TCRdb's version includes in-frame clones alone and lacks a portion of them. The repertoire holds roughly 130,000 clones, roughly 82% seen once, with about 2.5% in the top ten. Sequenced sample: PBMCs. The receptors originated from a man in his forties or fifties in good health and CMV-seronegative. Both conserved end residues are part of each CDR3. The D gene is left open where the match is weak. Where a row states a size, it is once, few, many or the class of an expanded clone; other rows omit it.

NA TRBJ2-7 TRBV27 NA TGTGCCAGCAGTTTACCCAGGACAGAGAGCTCCTACGAGCAGTACTTC CASSLPRTESSYEQYF
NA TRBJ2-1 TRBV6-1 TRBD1 TGTGCCAGCAGTGTTTCGACCGGGACAGGGAATAATGAGCAGTTCTTC CASSVSTGTGNNEQFF
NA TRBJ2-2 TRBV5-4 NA TGTGCCAGCAGCTCCGGGACACCGAACACCGGGGAGCTGTTTTTT CASSSGTPNTGELFF
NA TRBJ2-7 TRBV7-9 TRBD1 TGTGCCAGCAGCTCCCCCGGGACAGGATACGAGCAGTACTTC CASSSPGTGYEQYF
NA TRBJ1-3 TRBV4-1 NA TGCGCCAGCAGCCAAGATCCAGGGAACGGAAACACCATATATTTT CASSQDPGNGNTIYF
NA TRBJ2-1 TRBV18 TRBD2 TGTGCCAGCTCACCGGGGACTAGCGGAAATGAGCAGTTCTTC CASSPGTSGNEQFF
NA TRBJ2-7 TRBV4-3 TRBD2 TGCGCCAGCAGCCAAGAGTCCCTAGCGGGGAGCTACTACGAGCAGTACTTC CASSQESLAGSYYEQYF
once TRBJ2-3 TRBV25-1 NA TGTGCCAGCAGTCATAGAGCCCTAGGGCAGTATTTT CASSHRALGQYF
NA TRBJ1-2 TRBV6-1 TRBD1 TGTGCCAGCAGTGAATCGGGACAGGGGGGCTATGGCTACACCTTC CASSESGQGGYGYTF
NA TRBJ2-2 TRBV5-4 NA TGTGCCAGCAGCTTGGGAGGGCCTGGCACCGGGGAGCTGTTTTTT CASSLGGPGTGELFF
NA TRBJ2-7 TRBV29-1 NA TGCAGCGTTGCTGAGCGTACCTACGAGCAGTACTTC CSVAERTYEQYF
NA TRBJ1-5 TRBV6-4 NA TGTGCCAGCAGTGACTCTATAAGGGCAGGGGAGGGTAGACAGCCCCAGCATTTT CASSDSIRAGEGRQPQHF
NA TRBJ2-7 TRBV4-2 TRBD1 TGTGCCAGCAGCCAACCCCCGGGACAGGGGTCCTACGAGCAGTACTTC CASSQPPGQGSYEQYF
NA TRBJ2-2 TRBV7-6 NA TGTGCCAGCTATACACTAACGAACACCGGGGAGCTGTTTTTT CASYTLTNTGELFF
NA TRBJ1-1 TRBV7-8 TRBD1 TGTGCCAGCAGCTCGCGACAGGGGGCTAGGAACACTGAAGCTTTCTTT CASSSRQGARNTEAFF
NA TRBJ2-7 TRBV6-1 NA TGTGCCAGCAGTGATTGGGGCAGGGAAGTTCTGGACGAGCAGTACTTC CASSDWGREVLDEQYF
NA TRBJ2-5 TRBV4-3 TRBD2 TGCGCCAGCAGCCAAGGTAGCGGGGTCGGGGAGACCCAGTACTTC CASSQGSGVGETQYF
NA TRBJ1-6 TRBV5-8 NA TGTGCCAGCAGCTTGGCCCCAGTCTCCTATAATTCACCCCTCCACTTT CASSLAPVSYNSPLHF
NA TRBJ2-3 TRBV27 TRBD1 TGTGCCAGCAGTAAGGACAGGGGGGCCACAGATACGCAGTATTTT CASSKDRGATDTQYF
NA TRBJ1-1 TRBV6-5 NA TGTGCCAGCAGTTACTATGGCGGAGGAGAAGCTTTCTTT CASSYYGGGEAFF
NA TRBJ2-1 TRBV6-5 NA TGTGCCAGCAGCCCCCATTCGGGAGTGGATGAGCAGTTCTTC CASSPHSGVDEQFF
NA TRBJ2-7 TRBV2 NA TGTGCCAGCAGTGGTGAGTCCTACGAGCAGTACTTC CASSGESYEQYF
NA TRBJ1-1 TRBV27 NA TGTGCCAGCAGTTTAGGAGGGCTTACTGAAGCTTTCTTT CASSLGGLTEAFF
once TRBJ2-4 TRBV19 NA TGTGCCAGTAGTATAGGTTCCAGGGGTTTCAAAAACATTCAGTACTTC CASSIGSRGFKNIQYF
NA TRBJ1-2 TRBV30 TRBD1 TGTGCTTATAGGACAGGCCTCTATGGCTACACCTTC CAYRTGLYGYTF
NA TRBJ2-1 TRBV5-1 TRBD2 TGCGCCAGCAGCTACCCTCCTAGCGGGGGGTCCTATGAGCAGTTCTTC CASSYPPSGGSYEQFF
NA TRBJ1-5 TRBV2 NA TGTGCCAGCAGTGAAGATCGGGGGGCTGGACAGCCCCAGCATTTT CASSEDRGAGQPQHF
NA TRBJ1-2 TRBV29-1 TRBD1 TGCAGCGCTGTGACAGGGGATTCCACCCACTTC CSAVTGDSTHF
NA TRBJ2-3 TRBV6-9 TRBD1 TGTGCCAGCAGTTATTCCCGGGACAGGGGGCGGCCAGATACGCAGTATTTT CASSYSRDRGRPDTQYF
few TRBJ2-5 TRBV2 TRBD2 TGTGCCAGCAGGGGCCTAGCGGGGGAAGAGACCCAGTACTTC CASRGLAGEETQYF
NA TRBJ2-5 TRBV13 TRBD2 TGTGCCAGCAGCTTAGGATTCAGCGGGGGCCCTCAAGAGACCCAGTACTTC CASSLGFSGGPQETQYF
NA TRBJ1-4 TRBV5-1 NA TGCGCCAGCAACAACGGGACAACCTCAACTAATGAAAAACTGTTTTTT CASNNGTTSTNEKLFF